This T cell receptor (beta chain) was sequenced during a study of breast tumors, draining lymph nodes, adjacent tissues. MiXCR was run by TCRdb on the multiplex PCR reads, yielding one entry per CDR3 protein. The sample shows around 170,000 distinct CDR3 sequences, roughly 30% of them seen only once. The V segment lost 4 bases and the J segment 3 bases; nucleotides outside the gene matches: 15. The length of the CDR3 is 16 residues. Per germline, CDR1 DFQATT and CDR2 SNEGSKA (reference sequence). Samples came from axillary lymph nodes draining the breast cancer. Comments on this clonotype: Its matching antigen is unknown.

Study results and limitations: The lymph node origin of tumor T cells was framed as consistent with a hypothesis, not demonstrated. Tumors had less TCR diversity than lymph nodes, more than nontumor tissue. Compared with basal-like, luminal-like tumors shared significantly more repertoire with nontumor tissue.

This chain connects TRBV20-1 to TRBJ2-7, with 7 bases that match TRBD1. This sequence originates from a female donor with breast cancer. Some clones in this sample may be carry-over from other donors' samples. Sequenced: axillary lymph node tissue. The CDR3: CSAKSNRGQVFYEQYF. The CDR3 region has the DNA TGCAGTGCTAAATCAAATCGAGGACAGGTCTTCTACGAGCAGTACTTC.